A single sample is the source of the 24 T cell receptor beta chains below, sequenced in a study of response to subunit inactivated influenza vaccine. Via MiXCR, TCRdb re-called the RT-PCR reads, giving one row per CDR3 protein. The table has hundreds of thousands of distinct CDR3 sequences, about 15% seen once. Specimen: PBMCs from blood, collected 14 to 15 days before vaccination. These receptors came from a man aged 50 to 59 who received an inactivated influenza vaccine.

J is TRBJ2-5 and V is TRBV6-2 or TRBV6-3; 7 bases match TRBD1. In germline, CDR1 is MNHEY, CDR2 SVGEGT. The CDR3 is 15 residues long. Losses at the gene ends were 6 bases for V and 5 bases for J; bases not matched to a gene: 12. The CDR3 spells CASRPDPGRGETQYF. The CDR3 DNA follows: TGTGCCAGCAGACCTGATCCTGGCAGGGGGGAGACCCAGTACTTC.

The J gene is TRBJ2-1, the V gene TRBV3-1; TRBD2 aligns across 7 bases. V lost 3 bases and J lost 7; bases outside the gene matches: 12. This CDR3 is built from 16 residues. Germline CDR1 reads LGHDT; CDR2 reads YNNKEL (reference sequence). CDR3 DNA sequence: TGTGCCAGCAGCCACTACGTAAGCGGGAAGGTGAATGAGCAGTTCTTC. This translates into CASSHYVSGKVNEQFF.

This clonotype was recorded at least ten times. The rearrangement uses TRBV5-1 and TRBJ2-5; 7 bases agree with TRBD1. Germline loops: CDR1 SGHRS, CDR2 YFSETQ. Trimming took 3 bases from V and 4 from J; bases not matched to a gene: 9. The CDR3 extends over 15 amino acids. The CDR3, as DNA: TGCGCCAGCAGCTCAGGTGCGGCAGGGGGAGAGACCCAGTACTTC. Protein: CASSSGAAGGETQYF.

This clonotype was detected a few times. The chain couples TRBV14 to TRBJ1-1; a weak D match, TRBD1 (5 bases). The germline V gene encodes CDR1 SGHDN and CDR2 FVKESK. Between the trimmed V and J ends, which lost 2 bases and 8 bases, there was a span of 6 bases. The CDR3 runs 11 residues. The CDR3 DNA is TGTGCCAGCAGCCAATGGGGCGAAGCTTTCTTT. Its protein product is CASSQWGEAFF. Full variable domain (remainder filled in from reference TRBV14 and TRBJ1-1): EAGVTQFPSHSVIEKGQTVTLRCDPISGHDNLYWYRRVMGKEIKFLLHFVKESKQDESGMPNNRFLAERTGGTYSTLKVQPAELEDSGVYFCASSQWGEAFFGQGTRLTVV.

This clonotype was recorded a few times. V gene TRBV25-1 combines with J gene TRBJ1-4; the D gene is possibly TRBD1 (5 bases). This CDR3 has 13 residues. V was pared by 6 bases and J by 8 bases, with 13 bases between. Germline CDR1 reads MGHDK; CDR2 reads SYGVNS. The CDR3 sequence: CASRSRDPEKLFF. In DNA, the CDR3 is TGTGCCAGCAGGAGCCGGGACCCCGAAAAACTGTTTTTT.

This clonotype was observed a handful of times. The gene calls are TRBV11-2 and TRBJ2-7; the D is unclear. Germline loops: CDR1 SGHAT, CDR2 FQNNGV. The CDR3 consists of 18 residues. V dropped 1 base and J dropped 1 base, with 20 bases sitting between them. The CDR3 DNA sequence: TGTGCCAGCAGCTTAGGTTCAGCATCGCGAATCCTTTCCTACGAGCAGTACTTC. It codes for CASSLGSASRILSYEQYF.

This sequence joins TRBV4-3 and TRBJ2-2; 10 bases map to TRBD1. V gave up 4 bases and J gave up 6 bases; unmatched junction bases: 5. The CDR3 length is 15 residues. The V gene's germline CDR1 is LGHNA and CDR2 YSLEER. The CDR3 DNA sequence: TGCGCCAGCAGCCCATCCGGGACAGGGGCCGGGGAGCTGTTTTTT. Its translation: CASSPSGTGAGELFF.

This chain links TRBV5-1 with TRBJ1-2, with D unclear. The CDR3 totals 15 residues. CDR1 and CDR2 (germline): SGHRS, YFSETQ. V gave up 0 bases and J gave up 4 bases, with 13 bases separating them. Here the CDR3 DNA reads TGCGCCAGCAGCTTGGCCGGCCTGGGAGCCTATGGCTACACCTTC. Translated, it gives CASSLAGLGAYGYTF.

This clonotype was seen at least ten times. The chain is built from TRBV6-1 and TRBJ1-1; D remains ambiguous. V dropped 6 bases and J dropped 1 base, with 9 bases sitting between them. The V gene's germline CDR1 is MNHNS and CDR2 SASEGT. This CDR3 contains 13 residues. The CDR3 here is CASRRGQNTEAFF. The CDR3 DNA reads TGTGCCAGCAGGAGAGGGCAGAACACTGAAGCTTTCTTT.

The rearrangement uses TRBV7-8 and TRBJ2-1, with a tentative D call TRBD1 (5 bases). CDR3 length equals 17 residues. Trimming took 2 bases from V and 4 from J, leaving 18 bases between them. Germline V gene data show CDR1 as SGHVS and CDR2 as FQNEAQ. CDR3 in amino acids: CASSLTPAEHRYNEQFF. The CDR3 DNA reads as TGTGCCAGCAGCTTAACTCCGGCGGAGCACAGGTACAATGAGCAGTTCTTC.

The chain links TRBV5-1 to TRBJ2-3; 9 bases are a match to TRBD2. V dropped 5 bases and J dropped 3; count of bases not matched to a gene: 4. The CDR3 contains 14 residues. Germline assignment: CDR1 SGHRS and CDR2 YFSETQ. The CDR3 region is CASSFGLATDTQYF. CDR3 DNA: TGCGCCAGCAGTTTCGGACTAGCGACAGATACGCAGTATTTT.

The CDR3 spells CASSQKTVSSTDTQYF. The CDR3 DNA follows: TGTGCCAGCAGTCAAAAGACGGTCTCTAGCACAGATACGCAGTATTTT. This sequence joins TRBV12-3 or TRBV12-4 and TRBJ2-3; D is uncertain. V was clipped by 5 bases and J by 0 bases, with 15 bases between them. CDR3 length: 16 residues.

This clonotype was detected only a few times. This chain connects TRBV10-3 to TRBJ2-1, with D unclear. This CDR3 contains 21 residues. Trimming took 7 bases from V and 0 from J, leaving 31 bases between them. Germline CDR1 and CDR2: ENHRY and SYGVKD. CDR3: CAITETIYGPQASLSYNEQFF. In DNA form, the CDR3 reads TGTGCCATCACGGAGACAATATACGGTCCACAAGCCTCTCTCTCCTACAATGAGCAGTTCTTC.

This clonotype was found a few times. This chain uses TRBV12-3 or TRBV12-4 with TRBJ2-7; TRBD2 aligns across 9 bases. The V segment lost 6 bases and the J segment 1 base; nucleotides outside the gene matches: 4. The CDR3 runs 14 residues. The CDR3 bases are TGTGCCAGCAGGGAGCGGGAGGTGTCCTACGAGCAGTACTTC. Its protein product is CASREREVSYEQYF.

This clonotype was found a few times. The chain combines TRBV7-2 with TRBJ1-6; D gene unclear. The CDR3 is made up of 15 amino acids. The V end lost 5 bases, the J end lost 2 bases, and 10 bases lay between the germline ends. CDR1 SGHTA and CDR2 FQGNSA come from the germline V gene. The CDR3 DNA is TGTGCCAGCAGCCCCTCTTTCCCCTATAATTCACCCCTCCACTTT. Translated, it gives CASSPSFPYNSPLHF.

This clonotype was seen more than once but under ten times. The gene calls are TRBV18 and TRBJ2-5; 7 bases are shared with TRBD1. The CDR3 consists of 14 residues. V shed 1 base, J shed 5 bases, and the junction held 4 bases outside the gene matches. CDR1 is KGHSH and CDR2 is LQKENI in the germline V gene. This CDR3 reads CASSPRQGRETQYF. The CDR3, as DNA: TGTGCCAGCTCACCACGACAGGGACGGGAGACCCAGTACTTC.

This clonotype showed up just a few times. The gene calls are TRBV4-3 and TRBJ2-7, with D uncertain. Germline CDR1 LGHNA, CDR2 YSLEER. V lost 1 base and J lost 3, with 7 bases in between. This CDR3 spans 13 amino acids. The CDR3 here is CASSQALDYEQYF. The CDR3 DNA is TGCGCCAGCAGCCAAGCATTGGACTACGAGCAGTACTTC.

This clonotype was recorded a few times. The chain links TRBV5-6 to TRBJ2-1; 14 bases map to TRBD2. Looked up from germline, CDR1 is SGHDT and CDR2 is YYEEEE. V lost 2 bases to trimming and J lost 10 bases; unmatched junction nucleotides: 8. This CDR3 region has 16 residues. The CDR3: CASSFLGLAGGKEQFF. In DNA, the CDR3 is TGTGCCAGCAGCTTCTTAGGACTAGCGGGAGGAAAAGAGCAGTTCTTC.

This clonotype was seen only a few times. The chain has TRBV27 and TRBJ2-5, with D possibly TRBD2 on 6 matching bases. The CDR3 length is 14 residues. Trimming removed 7 bases from V and 5 bases from J, with 17 bases in between. Germline CDR1 is MNHEY and CDR2 is SMNVEV (reference sequence). The chain's CDR3 is CASKFGGTGETQYF. The CDR3 nucleotides read TGTGCCAGCAAATTTGGCGGGACGGGCGAGACCCAGTACTTC.

The genes are TRBV5-1 and TRBJ1-4; D is undetermined. This CDR3 region has 14 residues. The V end was cut by 4 bases, the J end by 1 base, with 8 bases between. Germline CDR1 reads SGHRS; CDR2 reads YFSETQ. The CDR3 loop is CASSPTLTNEKLFF. CDR3 coding DNA: TGCGCCAGCAGCCCGACCCTAACTAATGAAAAACTGTTTTTT.

This clonotype was observed a few times. V and J are TRBV20-1 and TRBJ1-6; the D gene is possibly TRBD1 (5 bases). Germline loops: CDR1 DFQATT, CDR2 SNEGSKA (reference sequence). CDR3 size: 15 residues. With 3 bases removed from V and 8 bases from J, the gap between germline ends came to 17 bases. The CDR3, as DNA: TGCAGTGCTAGTATGGTCTGGGGCGCCGATTCACCCCTCCACTTT. Translated: CSASMVWGADSPLHF.

This clonotype has just a few counts. The CDR3 region is CASSFTRDNEQFF. For the CDR3, the DNA is TGCGCCAGCAGCTTTACAAGAGACAATGAGCAGTTCTTC. The chain joins TRBV5-1 to TRBJ2-1, with no clear D. CDR1 is SGHRS and CDR2 is YFSETQ in the germline V gene. The V gene lost 2 bases and the J gene lost 5 bases, with 8 bases spanning the gap. CDR3 length: 13 residues.

This chain uses TRBV20-1 with TRBJ1-1; D is uncertain. CDR3 length: 15 amino acids. Trimming cost V 0 bases and J 1 base, with 12 bases left between them. From germline, CDR1 is DFQATT and CDR2 SNEGSKA (reference sequence). Here the CDR3 reads CSARDFRAANTEAFF. The DNA for the CDR3 is TGCAGTGCTAGAGATTTTAGGGCAGCGAACACTGAAGCTTTCTTT.

The DNA of the CDR3 is TGCGCCAGCAGTCAGGGTTACGGAAACACCATATATTTT. This codes for CASSQGYGNTIYF. The chain carries TRBV4-3 and TRBJ1-3, with TRBD1 as a possible D gene (5 bases). CDR3 length: 13 amino acids. In germline, CDR1 is LGHNA, CDR2 YSLEER. Trimming pared 6 bases from V and 4 bases from J, leaving 10 bases between.